This T cell receptor beta chain stems from a study of blood T cell repertoires in COVID-19. Across the whole study: The United States, Italy and Spain were the sources of the acute and convalescent COVID-19 samples. Sources were T cells, B-cell-depleted T cells, or PBMCs; the material itself was cDNA or gDNA.

This clone came up once. Germline values: CDR1 SGHTA, CDR2 FQGNSA. The germline V and J ends were trimmed by 5 bases and 5 bases, with 15 bases remaining between them. This CDR3 region has 14 residues. The assay was immunoSEQ multiplex PCR, and TCRdb's table has in-frame clones only and misses some. The table has 200,000 to 250,000 clones, around 87% seen once. What was sequenced was peripheral blood. The sequence was collected from a woman between 70 and 85 years old with active or convalescent COVID-19. The chain is built from TRBV7-2 and TRBJ2-5, with D possibly matching TRBD2 (6 bases). The CDR3 spells CASSEKLARETQYF. The CDR3 nucleotides read TGTGCCAGCAGCGAAAAACTAGCTCGGGAGACCCAGTACTTC.